Detailed here is one TCR beta chain. TCRdb fed the RT-PCR reads into MiXCR, producing one record per CDR3 protein. The data hold hundreds of thousands of distinct CDR3 sequences, with approximately 15% observed a single time. CDR1 is MNHEY, CDR2 SVGEGT, per germline. The CDR3 is made up of 17 amino acids. V was trimmed by 6 bases and J by 7 bases, leaving 25 bases between them. The TCR originated in a female donor in good health, serving as a healthy control. Sequencing was done on a sample of memory CD4+ T cells from blood. The genes are TRBV6-2 or TRBV6-3 and TRBJ2-1, with D possibly called TRBD1 or TRBD2 (5 bases each). The chain's CDR3 is CASRTNRDLSFLNEQFF. In DNA form, the CDR3 reads TGTGCCAGCAGAACCAACCGGGACCTTTCGTTTTTGAATGAGCAGTTCTTC.